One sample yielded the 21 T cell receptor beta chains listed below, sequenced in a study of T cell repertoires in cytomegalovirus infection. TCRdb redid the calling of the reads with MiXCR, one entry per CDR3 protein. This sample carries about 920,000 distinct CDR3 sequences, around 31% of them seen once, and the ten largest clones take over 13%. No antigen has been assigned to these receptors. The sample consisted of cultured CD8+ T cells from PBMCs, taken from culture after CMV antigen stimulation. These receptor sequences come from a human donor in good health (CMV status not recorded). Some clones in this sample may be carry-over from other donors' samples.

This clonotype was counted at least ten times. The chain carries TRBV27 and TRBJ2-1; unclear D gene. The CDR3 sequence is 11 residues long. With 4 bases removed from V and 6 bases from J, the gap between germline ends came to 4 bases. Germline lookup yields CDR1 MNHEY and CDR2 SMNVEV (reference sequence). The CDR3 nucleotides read TGTGCCAGCAGTTGGAGCAATGAGCAGTTCTTC. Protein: CASSWSNEQFF.

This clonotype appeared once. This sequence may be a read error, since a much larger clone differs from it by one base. The CDR3 reads CASSQHLTAVDEKLFF. The CDR3 bases are TGCGCCAGCAGCCAACATCTCACGGCAGTCGATGAAAAACTGTTTTTT. The V gene is TRBV4-1, the J gene TRBJ1-4; no clear D. In germline, CDR1 is MGHRA, CDR2 YSYEKL. The CDR3 is 16 residues long. The ends were cut back, 2 bases at V and 6 bases at J, with 16 bases in the middle.

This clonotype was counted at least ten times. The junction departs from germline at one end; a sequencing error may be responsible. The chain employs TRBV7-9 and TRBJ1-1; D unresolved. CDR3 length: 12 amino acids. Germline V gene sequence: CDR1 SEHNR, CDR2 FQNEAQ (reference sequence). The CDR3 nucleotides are TGTGCCAGCAGCTTAGACAACACCGAAGCTTTCTTT. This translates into CASSLDNTEAFF.

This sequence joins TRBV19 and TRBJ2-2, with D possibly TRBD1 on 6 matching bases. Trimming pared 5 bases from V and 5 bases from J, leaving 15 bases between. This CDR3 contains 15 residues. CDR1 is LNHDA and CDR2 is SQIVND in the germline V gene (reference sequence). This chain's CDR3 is CASSLYRRGTGELFF. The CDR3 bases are TGTGCCAGTAGTCTTTACCGCAGGGGAACCGGGGAGCTGTTTTTT. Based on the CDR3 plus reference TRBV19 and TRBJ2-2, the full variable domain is DGGITQSPKYLFRKEGQNVTLSCEQNLNHDAMYWYRQDPGQGLRLIYYSQIVNDFQKGDIAEGYSVSREKKESFPLTVTSAQKNPTAFYLCASSLYRRGTGELFFGEGSRLTVL.

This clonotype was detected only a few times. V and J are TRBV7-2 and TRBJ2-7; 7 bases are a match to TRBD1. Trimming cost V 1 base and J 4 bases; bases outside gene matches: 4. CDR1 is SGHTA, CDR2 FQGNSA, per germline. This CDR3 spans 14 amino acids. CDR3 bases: TGTGCCAGCAGCTTAGGCCACAGGGGTTACGAGCAGTACGTC. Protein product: CASSLGHRGYEQYV.

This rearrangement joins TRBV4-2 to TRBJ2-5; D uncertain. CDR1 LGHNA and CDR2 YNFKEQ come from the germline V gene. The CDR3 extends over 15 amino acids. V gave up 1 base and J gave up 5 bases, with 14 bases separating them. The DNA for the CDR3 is TGTGCCAGCAGCCAAGGGTCGGAAGGATGGGAGACCCAGTACTTC. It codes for CASSQGSEGWETQYF.

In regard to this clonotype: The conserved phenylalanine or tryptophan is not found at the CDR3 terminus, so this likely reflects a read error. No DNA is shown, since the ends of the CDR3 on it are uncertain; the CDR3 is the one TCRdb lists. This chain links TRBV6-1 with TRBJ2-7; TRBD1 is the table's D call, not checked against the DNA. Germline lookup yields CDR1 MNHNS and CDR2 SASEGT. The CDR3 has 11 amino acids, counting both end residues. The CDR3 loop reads CASSEETDRGP.

The CDR3 reads CASSSGTGGPLGYTF. CDR3 bases: TGTGCCAGCAGCTCCGGGACAGGGGGTCCCCTTGGCTACACCTTC. The V call is TRBV7-9, the J call TRBJ1-2; 11 bases map to TRBD1. Germline values: CDR1 SEHNR, CDR2 FQNEAQ (reference sequence). The length of the CDR3 is 15 residues. V was pared by 4 bases and J by 7 bases, with 8 bases of the junction left unmatched.

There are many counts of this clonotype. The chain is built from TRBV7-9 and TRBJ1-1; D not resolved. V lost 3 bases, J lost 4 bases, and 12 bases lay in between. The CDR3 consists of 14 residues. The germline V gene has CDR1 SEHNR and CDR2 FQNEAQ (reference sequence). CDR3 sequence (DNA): TGTGCCAGCAGCTTTCTTATGGCGGGCACTGAAGCTTTCTTT. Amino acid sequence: CASSFLMAGTEAFF.

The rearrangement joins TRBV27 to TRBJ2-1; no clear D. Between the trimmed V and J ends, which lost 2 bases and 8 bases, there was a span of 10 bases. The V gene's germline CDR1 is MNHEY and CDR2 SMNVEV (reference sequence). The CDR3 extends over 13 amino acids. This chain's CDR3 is CASSLHQRDEQFF. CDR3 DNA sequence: TGTGCCAGCAGTTTACACCAGCGCGATGAGCAGTTCTTC.

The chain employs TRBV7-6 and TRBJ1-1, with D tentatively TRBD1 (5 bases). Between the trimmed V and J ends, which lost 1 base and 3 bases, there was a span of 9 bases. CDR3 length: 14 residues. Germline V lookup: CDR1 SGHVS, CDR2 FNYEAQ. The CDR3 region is CASSLVMGHTEAFF. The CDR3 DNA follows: TGTGCCAGCAGCTTAGTTATGGGGCACACTGAAGCTTTCTTT.

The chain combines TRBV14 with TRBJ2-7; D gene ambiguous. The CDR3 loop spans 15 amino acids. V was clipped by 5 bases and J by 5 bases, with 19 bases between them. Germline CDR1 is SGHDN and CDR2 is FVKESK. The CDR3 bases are TGTGCCAGCAGCTCCACGGGCGATGTAAGAAACGAGCAGTACGTC. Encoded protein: CASSSTGDVRNEQYV.

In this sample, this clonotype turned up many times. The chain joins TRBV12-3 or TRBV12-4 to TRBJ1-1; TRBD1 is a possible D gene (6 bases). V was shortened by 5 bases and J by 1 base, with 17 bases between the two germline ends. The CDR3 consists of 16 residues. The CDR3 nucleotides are TGTGCCAGCAGTCCCACCGGCCCGACAGGGAACACTGAAGCTTTCTTT. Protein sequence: CASSPTGPTGNTEAFF.

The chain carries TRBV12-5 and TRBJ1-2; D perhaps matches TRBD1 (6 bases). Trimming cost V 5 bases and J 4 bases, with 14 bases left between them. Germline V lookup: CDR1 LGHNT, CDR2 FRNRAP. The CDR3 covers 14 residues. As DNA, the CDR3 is TGTGCTAGTGGTCCAACCGGGACACTCTATGGCTACACCTTC. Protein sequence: CASGPTGTLYGYTF.

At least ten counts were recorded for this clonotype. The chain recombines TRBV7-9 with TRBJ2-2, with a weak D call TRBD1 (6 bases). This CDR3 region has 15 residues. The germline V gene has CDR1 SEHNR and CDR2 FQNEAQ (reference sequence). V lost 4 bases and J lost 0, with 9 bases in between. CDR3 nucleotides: TGTGCCAGCAGCTCCGGGACACCGAACACCGGGGAGCTGTTTTTT. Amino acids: CASSSGTPNTGELFF.

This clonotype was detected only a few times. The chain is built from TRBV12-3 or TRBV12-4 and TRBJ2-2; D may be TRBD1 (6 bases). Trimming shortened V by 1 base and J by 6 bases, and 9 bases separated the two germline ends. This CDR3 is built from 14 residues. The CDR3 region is CASSLDRVAGELFF. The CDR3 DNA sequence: TGTGCCAGCAGTTTAGACAGGGTGGCCGGGGAGCTGTTTTTT.

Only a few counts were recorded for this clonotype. The CDR3 region has the DNA TGTGCCAGCAGTGACTCTGCCACAGGGCACACCGGGGAGCTGTTTTTT. It specifies CASSDSATGHTGELFF. This sequence joins TRBV6-4 and TRBJ2-2, with D possibly matching TRBD1 (6 bases). V lost 0 bases and J lost 3, with 11 bases in between. The CDR3 has 16 residues. Germline assignment: CDR1 MRHNA and CDR2 SNTAGT.

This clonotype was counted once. The CDR3 loop is CASSLSRGRPLHF. The CDR3, as DNA: TGTGCCAGCAGTTTATCCAGGGGTAGGCCCCTCCACTTT. V and J are TRBV27 and TRBJ1-6; possible D gene TRBD1, 6 bases. There are 13 residues in the CDR3. The germline V gene has CDR1 MNHEY and CDR2 SMNVEV (reference sequence). Trimming cost V 0 bases and J 13 bases, with 10 bases left between them.

CDR3 coding DNA: TGTGCCAGCAGCCGAACAGGGGGCAAATCACCCCTCCACTTT. Residues: CASSRTGGKSPLHF. This chain links TRBV7-2 with TRBJ1-6, with TRBD1 identical over 9 bases. The CDR3 covers 14 residues. Germline CDR1 SGHTA, CDR2 FQGNSA. V was clipped by 5 bases and J by 10 bases; unmatched bases: 6.

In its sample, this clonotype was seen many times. The CDR3 coding sequence is TGTGCCAGCAGCTTAAAAGGGGACAGGGGCTCCTACGAGCAGTACTTC. This encodes CASSLKGDRGSYEQYF. J is TRBJ2-7 and V is TRBV7-2; 10 bases align to TRBD1. Trimming took 2 bases from V and 0 from J; bases not matched to a gene: 4. CDR3 length equals 16 residues. The germline CDR1 and CDR2 sequences are SGHTA and FQGNSA.

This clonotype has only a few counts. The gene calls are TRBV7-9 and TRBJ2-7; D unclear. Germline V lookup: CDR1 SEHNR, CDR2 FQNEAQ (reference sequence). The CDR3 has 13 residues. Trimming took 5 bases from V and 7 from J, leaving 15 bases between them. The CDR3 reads CASSPTALTEQYV. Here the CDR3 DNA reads TGTGCCAGCAGCCCGACGGCTCTAACTGAGCAGTACGTC.